These 12 T cell receptor beta chains were all obtained from the same sample, sequenced in a study of cytomegalovirus exposure and HLA in healthy donors. Use of 60 Vbeta and 13 Jbeta primers characterized the PCR. The assay was immunoSEQ multiplex PCR, and TCRdb's table has in-frame clones only and misses some. The sample has about 180,000 clones, about four fifths seen once. Specimen: PBMCs. These receptors all stem from a man aged 35-49 years in good health and CMV-seronegative.

The sample holds a few counts of this clone. The rearrangement joins TRBV28 to TRBJ1-2; D ambiguous. Per the germline V gene, CDR1 is MDHEN and CDR2 is SYDVKM. CDR3 length: 13 amino acids. V shed 5 bases and J shed 5 bases, with 12 bases lying between them. CDR3 sequence: CASSARLTYGYTF. The CDR3 nucleotides read TGTGCCAGCAGTGCCCGACTTACTTATGGCTACACCTTC.

V usage is TRBV28 and J usage is TRBJ1-4, with a weak D call TRBD1 (5 bases). V lost 6 bases and J lost 7, with 21 bases in between. Germline lookup yields CDR1 MDHEN and CDR2 SYDVKM. The CDR3 covers 16 residues. The CDR3 nucleotides read TGTGCCAGCAGCCGGGACCTCAGGGAGGTGGTTGAAAAACTGTTTTTT. Amino acid sequence: CASSRDLREVVEKLFF. The variable domain in full, completed from reference TRBV28 and TRBJ1-4, reads DVKVTQSSRYLVKRTGEKVFLECVQDMDHENMFWYRQDPGLGLRLIYFSYDVKMKEKGDIPEGYSVSREKKERFSLILESASTNQTSMYLCASSRDLREVVEKLFFGSGTQLSVL.

A single count supports this clone. The CDR3 bases are TGTGCCAGCAGCGGACAAGTCTCTGGGGCCAACGTCCTGACTTTC. Its translation is CASSGQVSGANVLTF. The chain is built from TRBV9 and TRBJ2-6; D is uncertain. Per germline, CDR1 SGDLS and CDR2 YYNGEE. Trimming took off 3 bases at V and 0 bases at J, with 7 bases between the two ends. The CDR3 runs 15 residues.

The chain links TRBV28 to TRBJ1-1; D perhaps matches TRBD1 (5 bases). Germline loops: CDR1 MDHEN, CDR2 SYDVKM. The CDR3 runs to 14 residues. V dropped 5 bases and J dropped 3 bases, with 13 bases sitting between them. CDR3 DNA sequence: TGTGCCAGCAGTCCCAGACAGACATACACTGAAGCTTTCTTT. Its protein is CASSPRQTYTEAFF.

V is TRBV19 and J is TRBJ1-5; 8 bases map to TRBD1. The germline CDR1 and CDR2 sequences are LNHDA and SQIVND (reference sequence). V lost 9 bases and J lost 0; bases outside the gene matches: 4. This CDR3 has 14 residues. The CDR3: CASRDRYSNQPQHF. The CDR3 DNA reads TGTGCCAGCAGGGACAGGTATAGCAATCAGCCCCAGCATTTT.

This clone came up a few times. The V and J genes are TRBV9 and TRBJ2-1; 7 bases agree with TRBD2. The CDR3 length is 16 residues. The junction had 16 bases not matched to a gene; V was cut back by 4 bases and J by 9 bases. Germline CDR1 and CDR2: SGDLS and YYNGEE. The CDR3 sequence: CASSPLGGRAFSEQFF. CDR3 nucleotides: TGTGCCAGCAGCCCCCTCGGAGGGAGGGCCTTCAGTGAGCAGTTCTTC.

The gene calls are TRBV7-8 and TRBJ1-5; 7 bases are shared with TRBD1. Trimming at V came to 0 bases and at J to 0 bases, leaving 8 bases not matched to a gene. The germline gives CDR1 SGHVS, CDR2 FQNEAQ. The length of the CDR3 is 18 residues. CDR3 protein: CASSLAFDRVGSNQPQHF. The CDR3 DNA reads as TGTGCCAGCAGCTTAGCCTTCGACAGGGTTGGTAGCAATCAGCCCCAGCATTTT.

V gene TRBV7-3 combines with J gene TRBJ2-5, with D uncertain. This CDR3 has 13 amino acids. Germline assignment: CDR1 SGHTA and CDR2 FQGTGA. Trimming removed 2 bases from V and 4 bases from J, with 8 bases in between. CDR3 bases: TGTGCCAGCAGCTTAGAGCCTGCAGAGACCCAGTACTTC. Its protein is CASSLEPAETQYF.

This clone has more than one count but fewer than ten. The V and J genes are TRBV7-3 and TRBJ2-5; D perhaps matches TRBD1 (6 bases). The germline V gene has CDR1 SGHTA and CDR2 FQGTGA. CDR3 length: 14 residues. V was cut by 5 bases and J by 3 bases, with 13 bases left in between. The CDR3 nucleotides read TGTGCCAGCAGCCCGGGACAAGCCAAAGAGACCCAGTACTTC. Translation gives CASSPGQAKETQYF.

V gene TRBV10-3 combines with J gene TRBJ1-1; maybe TRBD1 (6 bases). Between the trimmed V and J ends, which lost 2 bases and 4 bases, there was a span of 17 bases. CDR1 and CDR2 from the germline V gene are ENHRY and SYGVKD. The CDR3 is 16 residues long. The DNA of the CDR3 is TGTGCCATCAGTGAGGGCCGGGGGGCGCGGGGCACTGAAGCTTTCTTT. Protein product: CAISEGRGARGTEAFF.

This clone was counted a single time. V is TRBV28 and J is TRBJ1-2, with 9 bases aligning to TRBD1. This CDR3 comprises 15 residues. Germline V lookup: CDR1 MDHEN, CDR2 SYDVKM. V shed 1 base and J 6 bases; nucleotides not matched to a gene: 6. The CDR3 bases are TGTGCCAGCAGTTTATTTACAGGGGGCGCCGATGGCTACACCTTC. Amino acid sequence: CASSLFTGGADGYTF.

In nucleotides, the CDR3 is TGTGCCAGCAGGGGCCGGGACAGGGGGGGAAATTCACCCCTCCACTTT. This encodes CASRGRDRGGNSPLHF. The chain is built from TRBV2 and TRBJ1-6; TRBD1 aligns across 11 bases. The J segment lost 7 bases and the V segment lost 6 bases, leaving 8 bases of the junction unmatched. CDR1 is SNHLY, CDR2 FYNNEI, per germline. This CDR3 has 16 residues.